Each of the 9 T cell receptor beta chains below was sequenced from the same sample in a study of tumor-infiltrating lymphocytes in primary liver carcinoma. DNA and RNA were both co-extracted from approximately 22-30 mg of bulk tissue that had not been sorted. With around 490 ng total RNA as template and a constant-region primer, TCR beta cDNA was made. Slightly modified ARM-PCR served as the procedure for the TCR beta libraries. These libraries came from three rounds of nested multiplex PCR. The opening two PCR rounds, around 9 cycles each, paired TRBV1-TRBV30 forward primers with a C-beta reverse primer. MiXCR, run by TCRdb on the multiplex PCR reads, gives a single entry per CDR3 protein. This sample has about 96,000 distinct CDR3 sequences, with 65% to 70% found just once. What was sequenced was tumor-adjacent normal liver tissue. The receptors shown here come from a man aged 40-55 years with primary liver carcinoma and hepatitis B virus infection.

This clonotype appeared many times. CDR3 nucleotide sequence: TGTGCCAGCAGCTTGCACGGTTCCGAATTCAAGCAGTTCTTC. Translated, it gives CASSLHGSEFKQFF. V usage is TRBV5-6 and J usage is TRBJ2-1; D is unresolved. Germline lookup yields CDR1 SGHDT and CDR2 YYEEEE. This CDR3 contains 14 residues. Trimming pared 1 base from V and 11 bases from J, leaving 16 bases between.

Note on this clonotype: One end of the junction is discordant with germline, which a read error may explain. CDR3 bases: TGTGCCAGTAGTTACCCCGCGGGACGGACATACAATGGGCAGTTCTTC. Protein sequence: CASSYPAGRTYNGQFF. The chain is built from TRBV6-2 or TRBV6-3 and TRBJ2-1; D is perhaps TRBD2 (6 bases). CDR3 length: 16 amino acids. Germline V gene sequence: CDR1 MNHEY, CDR2 SVGEGT.

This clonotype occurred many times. The CDR3 here is CASSWQERDSPLHF. In nucleotides, the CDR3 is TGTGCCAGCAGCTGGCAGGAACGTGATTCACCCCTCCACTTT. The chain links TRBV5-5 to TRBJ1-6; D call uncertain. Trimming took 3 bases from V and 8 from J, leaving 12 bases between them. The CDR3 has 14 amino acids. Per germline, CDR1 SGHKS and CDR2 YYEKEE (reference sequence).

CDR3 loop: CASSYSRSGNGIDTQYF. In DNA, the CDR3 is TGTGCCAGCAGTTACTCGAGGTCGGGAAATGGCATAGATACGCAGTATTTT. The chain recombines TRBV6-5 with TRBJ2-3, with TRBD2 as a possible D gene (5 bases). The CDR3 covers 17 residues. Germline CDR1 and CDR2: MNHEY and SVGAGI. The germline V and J ends were trimmed by 0 bases and 5 bases, with 18 bases remaining between them.

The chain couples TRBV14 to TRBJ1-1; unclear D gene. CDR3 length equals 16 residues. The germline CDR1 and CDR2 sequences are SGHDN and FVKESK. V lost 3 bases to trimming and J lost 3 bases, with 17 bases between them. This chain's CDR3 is CASSHPVGIEDTEAFF. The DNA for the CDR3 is TGTGCCAGCAGCCACCCCGTGGGGATAGAGGACACTGAAGCTTTCTTT.

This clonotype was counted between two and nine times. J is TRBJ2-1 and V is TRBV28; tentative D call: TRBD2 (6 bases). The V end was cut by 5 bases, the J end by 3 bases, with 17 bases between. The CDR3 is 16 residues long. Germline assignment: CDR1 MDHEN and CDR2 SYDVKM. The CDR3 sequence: CASSPPLRRVYNEQFF. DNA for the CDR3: TGTGCCAGCAGTCCTCCTCTCAGGAGGGTCTACAATGAGCAGTTCTTC.

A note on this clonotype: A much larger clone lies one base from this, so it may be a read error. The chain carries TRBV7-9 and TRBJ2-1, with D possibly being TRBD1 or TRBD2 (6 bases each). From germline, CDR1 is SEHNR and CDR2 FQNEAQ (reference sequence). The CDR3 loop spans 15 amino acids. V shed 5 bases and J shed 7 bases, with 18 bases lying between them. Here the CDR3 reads CASSPGAGEGNEQFF. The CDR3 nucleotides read TGTGCCAGCAGCCCGGGGGCAGGAGAGGGAAATGAGCAGTTCTTC.

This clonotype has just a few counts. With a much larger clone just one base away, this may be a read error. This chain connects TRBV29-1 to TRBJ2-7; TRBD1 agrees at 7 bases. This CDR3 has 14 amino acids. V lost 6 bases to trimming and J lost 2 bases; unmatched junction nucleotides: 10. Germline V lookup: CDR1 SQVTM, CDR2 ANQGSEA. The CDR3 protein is CSVSTGLFPYEQYF. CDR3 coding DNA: TGCAGCGTCTCGACAGGGCTCTTCCCCTACGAGCAGTACTTC.

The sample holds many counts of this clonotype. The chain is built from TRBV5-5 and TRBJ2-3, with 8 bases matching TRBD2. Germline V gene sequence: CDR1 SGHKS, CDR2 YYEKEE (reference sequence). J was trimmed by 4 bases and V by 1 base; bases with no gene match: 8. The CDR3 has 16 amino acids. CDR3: CASSLWSSGTPDTQYF. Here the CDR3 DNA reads TGTGCCAGCAGCTTGTGGAGTAGCGGGACCCCAGATACGCAGTATTTT.